Each of the 14 T cell receptor beta chains below was sequenced from the same sample in a study of T cells in narcolepsy. Method: immunoSEQ multiplex PCR; TCRdb's copy keeps in-frame clones and lacks some. This sample has around 30,000 clones; more than 70% occur once, and the top ten carry less than 1.5%. Source material: CD45RA- memory CD4+ T cells from PBMCs. These receptors were collected from a human donor with narcolepsy.

The chain is built from TRBV2 and TRBJ2-7, with a weak D call TRBD2 (6 bases). In germline, CDR1 is SNHLY, CDR2 FYNNEI. V was clipped by 7 bases and J by 3 bases, with 25 bases between them. The CDR3 is 17 residues long. The CDR3 DNA reads TGTGCCAGCATAAGACGTTTCACCGGGACTTCCGTCTACGAGCAGTACTTC. This translates into CASIRRFTGTSVYEQYF.

The J gene is TRBJ2-5, the V gene TRBV5-4; 8 nucleotides match TRBD2. The CDR3 has 16 amino acids. Germline V gives CDR1 SGHNT, CDR2 YYREEE (reference sequence). The V segment lost 3 bases and the J segment 3 bases; nucleotides outside the gene matches: 10. CDR3 residues: CASSSLAAPKKETQYF. CDR3 nucleotide sequence: TGTGCCAGCAGCTCACTAGCGGCCCCCAAAAAAGAGACCCAGTACTTC.

The chain joins TRBV27 to TRBJ1-6; 9 bases align to TRBD1. The length of the CDR3 is 15 residues. After removal of 6 bases from V and 5 bases from J, the junction contained 5 bases not matched to a gene. Germline V gene lookup returns CDR1 MNHEY and CDR2 SMNVEV (reference sequence). CDR3 bases: TGTGCCAGCAGCCTACAGGGGGCGCATAATTCACCCCTCCACTTT. Its translation: CASSLQGAHNSPLHF.

About this clone itself: Different DNA sequences within this sample yield the same CDR3. This sequence joins TRBV7-6 and TRBJ2-3; 10 nucleotides agree with TRBD2. This CDR3 comprises 15 residues. Germline CDR1 SGHVS, CDR2 FNYEAQ. With 5 bases clipped from V and 5 bases from J, the junction kept 7 bases outside the gene matches. CDR3: CASSPLAGGKDTQYF. CDR3 in DNA: TGTGCCAGCAGCCCGTTAGCGGGGGGCAAAGATACGCAGTATTTT.

The chain carries TRBV5-1 and TRBJ1-5; D unclear. The CDR3 loop spans 13 amino acids. Trimming took off 1 base at V and 0 bases at J, with 2 bases between the two ends. CDR1 is SGHRS, CDR2 YFSETQ, per germline. CDR3 amino acids: CASSLNSNQPQHF. CDR3 nucleotide sequence: TGCGCCAGCAGCTTGAATAGCAATCAGCCCCAGCATTTT. Full variable domain (missing parts from reference TRBV5-1 and TRBJ1-5): KAGVTQTPRYLIKTRGQQVTLSCSPISGHRSVSWYQQTPGQGLQFLFEYFSETQRNKGNFPGRFSGRQFSNSRSEMNVSTLELGDSALYLCASSLNSNQPQHFGDGTRLSIL.

The chain uses TRBV5-8 and TRBJ2-1, with TRBD2 identical over 8 bases. This CDR3 spans 17 amino acids. V gave up 0 bases and J gave up 3 bases; unmatched junction bases: 8. The germline V gene encodes CDR1 SGHTS and CDR2 YDEGEE. The CDR3 DNA sequence: TGTGCCAGCAGCTTGGTCCTTCGCGGGGGGAGCTACAATGAGCAGTTCTTC. The encoded protein is CASSLVLRGGSYNEQFF.

The gene calls are TRBV30 and TRBJ1-1; maybe TRBD1 (6 bases). V was shortened by 5 bases and J by 2 bases, with 12 bases between the two germline ends. This CDR3 comprises 13 residues. Germline V lookup: CDR1 GTSNPN, CDR2 SVGIG (reference sequence). CDR3 in amino acids: CAWVRQANTEAFF. In DNA form, the CDR3 reads TGTGCCTGGGTTAGACAGGCCAACACTGAAGCTTTCTTT.

CDR3 coding DNA: TGTGCCAGCAGCTTGGAGGTACCCCGTCGTGGCTACACCTTC. As protein: CASSLEVPRRGYTF. The chain carries TRBV5-5 and TRBJ1-2; D unclear. The CDR3 loop spans 14 amino acids. The germline gives CDR1 SGHKS, CDR2 YYEKEE (reference sequence). V was trimmed by 0 bases and J by 7 bases, leaving 13 bases between them.

This chain connects TRBV5-1 to TRBJ1-3; TRBD1 matches 8 bases. The CDR3 sequence is 14 residues long. CDR1 is SGHRS, CDR2 YFSETQ, per germline. Losses at the gene ends were 4 bases for V and 6 bases for J; bases not matched to a gene: 6. The CDR3 nucleotides read TGCGCCAGCAGCCTCAGGGGGCCCGAAAACACCATATATTTT. Protein product: CASSLRGPENTIYF.

The V gene is TRBV5-1, the J gene TRBJ2-7, with D perhaps matching TRBD2 (6 bases). CDR1 SGHRS and CDR2 YFSETQ come from the germline V gene. V was trimmed by 4 bases and J by 3 bases, leaving 20 bases between them. This CDR3 region has 16 residues. The CDR3, as DNA: TGCGCCAGCAGCCAAGACGCCGGACTAACATACTACGAGCAGTACTTC. It codes for CASSQDAGLTYYEQYF.

The genes are TRBV5-1 and TRBJ2-3; 7 bases match TRBD2. V dropped 3 bases and J dropped 4; count of bases not matched to a gene: 5. Germline values: CDR1 SGHRS, CDR2 YFSETQ. This CDR3 is 14 amino acids long. As DNA, the CDR3 is TGCGCCAGCAGCTCAAGCGGGGTCTCAGATACGCAGTATTTT. It translates to CASSSSGVSDTQYF.

This sequence joins TRBV29-1 and TRBJ1-2; no firm D call. The CDR3 extends over 14 amino acids. From germline, CDR1 is SQVTM and CDR2 ANQGSEA. Trimming left V 0 bases short and J 0 bases short, with 8 bases between. The CDR3 here is CSVEDRRANYGYTF. In DNA, the CDR3 is TGCAGCGTTGAAGATCGCAGAGCTAACTATGGCTACACCTTC.

This sequence joins TRBV4-2 and TRBJ2-7; maybe TRBD1 (5 bases). This CDR3 contains 14 residues. V was shortened by 4 bases and J by 4 bases, with 14 bases between the two germline ends. Germline CDR1 reads LGHNA; CDR2 reads YNFKEQ. This CDR3 is CASSREVAGYEQYF. The DNA of the CDR3 is TGTGCCAGCAGCCGAGAAGTCGCAGGGTACGAGCAGTACTTC.

For the CDR3, the DNA is TGTGCCAGCAGCACTAGAGGGTCGACAGGGGAAGCTTTCTTT. Translation: CASSTRGSTGEAFF. V is TRBV7-9 and J is TRBJ1-1; 7 bases match TRBD1. Germline trimming cut 5 bases from V and 8 bases from J; bases unmatched to any gene: 11. This CDR3 has 14 residues. Germline V CDR1 and CDR2: SEHNR, FQNEAQ (reference sequence).